The next 3 T cell receptor beta chains were all read from a single sample in a study of OX40 agonist ivuxolimab in advanced cancers. Sequenced by immunoSEQ multiplex PCR; TCRdb stores in-frame clones only, minus some. Of about 69,000 clones in the sample, roughly 89% were seen once. This specimen consisted of CD4+ or CD8+ T cells sorted from blood, obtained in a trial of the OX40 agonist ivuxolimab. The receptors come from an adult with an advanced solid tumor such as melanoma, head and neck, liver or kidney cancer.

V and J are TRBV10-1 and TRBJ2-7; D possibly matches TRBD1 or TRBD2 (5 bases each). The germline V gene has CDR1 WNHNN and CDR2 SYGVQD (reference sequence). The CDR3 covers 13 residues. V shed 7 bases and J shed 5 bases, with 15 bases lying between them. This chain's CDR3 is CASNRDRYHEQYF. CDR3 DNA: TGCGCCAGCAATCGGGACCGTTACCACGAGCAGTACTTC.

The chain couples TRBV25-1 to TRBJ1-4; 9 nucleotides match TRBD1. Germline V gene sequence: CDR1 MGHDK, CDR2 SYGVNS. V lost 6 bases and J lost 6; bases outside the gene matches: 8. This CDR3 is 15 amino acids long. The CDR3 region has the DNA TGTGCCAGCAGCGCCTCCGGGACAGGGTATGAAAAACTGTTTTTT. Encoded protein: CASSASGTGYEKLFF.

The chain joins TRBV18 to TRBJ1-2; D is ambiguous. Trimming pared 1 base from V and 2 bases from J, leaving 5 bases between. The CDR3 runs to 13 residues. Germline CDR1 and CDR2: KGHSH and LQKENI. Here the CDR3 DNA reads TGTGCCAGCTCACCACAGGGAAACTATGGCTACACCTTC. The encoded protein is CASSPQGNYGYTF.